Sequencing of this T cell receptor (beta chain) was carried out in a study of blood T cell repertoires in COVID-19 (dated by TCRdb to about 2020). About the investigation overall: Collaborator samples came from the United States, Italy and Spain and covered acute and convalescent phases of COVID-19. The prospective study material was composed of cDNA or gDNA derived from T cells, B-cell-depleted T cells, or PBMCs. Deeply sampled blood TCRbeta repertoires from subjects exposed to, actively infected with, or recovered from COVID-19 were included in the dataset. The repertoires were released in a freely available public database meant as a resource for research on the immune response to SARS-CoV-2. Samples came from the ongoing ImmuneRACE study (first 160 participants) plus 1,254 subjects from 6 global collaborators. Nearly every sample came with metadata listing a de-identified subject ID, COVID-19 status, age in years and sex. HLA class I and class II types, where available, came from metadata supplied by the sample provider rather than from assay-based typing.

A word on this clone: The antigen it binds to is not known. The input lacks base qualities; no much larger clone sits a single base away.

Paper-wide results and their limitations: How much clinical and demographic metadata was included differed by source and by participant, and the metadata was provided uncurated.

TCRbeta CDR3 regions were amplified from genomic DNA using the immunoSEQ Assay, a bias-controlled multiplex PCR. In the source study's methods: The number of nucleated cells in each sample was estimated from the amplification of reference gene primers within the assay. Sequence reads were collapsed and filtered to measure the absolute abundance of every unique TCRbeta CDR3 rearrangement. For each sample, productive Simpson clonality was calculated by taking the square root of Simpson's diversity index across productive rearrangements. This immuneACCESS table, as held by TCRdb, lists in-frame sequences with V and J called but not all clones. Of the missing ones, under half trace to an unresolved V gene in checked studies; the others have no known cause. The V and J calls and the clone size are those of that table, but D and trimming were determined from the DNA. The sample records some 300,000 clones, more than 70% of which are singletons. The ten largest account for 5.5% to 7% of the sample.

Another Seattle source contributed samples from volunteer blood donors who had recovered from COVID-19. Each collaborating institution followed its own protocols to collect whole blood in K2EDTA tubes. Collaborator samples were shipped for TCRbeta analysis as frozen whole blood, isolated PBMCs, or DNA extracted from either sample type. Reading from cysteine to phenylalanine, the CDR3 counts 16 amino acids. The read is trimmed to its CDR3 DNA, 48 bases read in frame from base 1. The V and J genes are TRBV21-1 and TRBJ2-7; TRBD1, the table's D call, lacks a check against the DNA. TRBV21-1 is a pseudogene. The origin of this receptor is a woman under 40 who had recovered from COVID-19. Sequenced sample: peripheral blood. The CDR3 amino acid sequence is: CASNLPLSGAVHEQYF. The nucleotides are TGTGCCAGCAACTTACCTCTATCTGGGGCTGTGCACGAGCAGTACTTC.